A single sample is the source of the 21 T cell receptor beta chains below, sequenced in a study of CD8+CD57+ T cells in acquired aplastic anemia. CDR3 and TCR beta VDJ profiling relied on a genomic DNA template. TCRdb re-analysed the reads in MiXCR, keeping a single row per CDR3 protein. The sample records fewer than 250,000 distinct CDR3 sequences, around 45% being singletons. Flow cytometry had shown expanded CD8+CD57+ cells in the patients chosen for sequencing. The material sequenced was sorted CD4+, CD8+, or CD8+CD57+ T cells (not recorded which) from PBMCs. These receptors were collected from a human donor with aplastic anemia.

The V call is TRBV15, the J call TRBJ1-2; D unresolved. Looked up from germline, CDR1 is LNHNV and CDR2 is YYDKDF (reference sequence). V shed 0 bases and J shed 8 bases, with 10 bases lying between them. The CDR3 covers 13 residues. CDR3 amino acids: CATSRDYSEGYTF. In DNA, the CDR3 is TGTGCCACCAGCAGAGATTATTCGGAGGGCTACACCTTC.

This clonotype appeared many times. V usage is TRBV12-3 or TRBV12-4 and J usage is TRBJ2-2; possible D gene TRBD1, 5 bases. The CDR3 consists of 13 residues. Trimming stripped 4 bases from V and 5 bases from J, with 8 bases between. The CDR3 DNA follows: TGTGCCAGCAGTTCCGACAGTACCGGGGAGCTGTTTTTT. Translating it yields CASSSDSTGELFF.

This chain connects TRBV7-6 to TRBJ2-5; a possible D gene is TRBD2 (6 bases). V lost 4 bases and J lost 7, with 19 bases in between. This CDR3 has 15 residues. Per germline, CDR1 SGHVS and CDR2 FNYEAQ. The CDR3 DNA sequence: TGTGCCAGCAGCTCGATAGGAGGGGCCATGGTGACCCAGTACTTC. Protein sequence: CASSSIGGAMVTQYF.

The chain employs TRBV9 and TRBJ1-2, with D perhaps TRBD1 (6 bases). This CDR3 has 13 residues. Germline V gene data show CDR1 as SGDLS and CDR2 as YYNGEE. V lost 7 bases, J lost 4 bases, and 14 bases lay in between. The DNA of the CDR3 is TGTGCCAGCCGGAGACAGGCTTTCTATGGCTACACCTTC. Amino acids: CASRRQAFYGYTF.

This clonotype has ten or more counts. V gene TRBV5-1 combines with J gene TRBJ1-4, with D possibly matching TRBD1 (5 bases). Trimming shortened V by 5 bases and J by 6 bases, and 17 bases separated the two germline ends. The germline V gene encodes CDR1 SGHRS and CDR2 YFSETQ. This CDR3 has 15 residues. The CDR3 region is CASRPSLGEYEKLFF. The CDR3 coding sequence is TGCGCCAGCAGGCCATCTTTGGGGGAGTATGAAAAACTGTTTTTT.

Only a few counts were recorded for this clonotype. This sequence joins TRBV7-8 and TRBJ2-3; D call uncertain. The V and J ends lost 1 base and 2 bases respectively, with 7 bases between them. Germline CDR1 SGHVS, CDR2 FQNEAQ. This CDR3 has 14 residues. CDR3 residues: CASSLGRNTDTQYF. The CDR3 coding sequence is TGTGCCAGCAGCTTAGGTAGAAACACAGATACGCAGTATTTT. Combining the CDR3 with reference TRBV7-8 and TRBJ2-3 gives the whole variable domain GAGVSQSPRYKVAKRGQDVALRCDPISGHVSLFWYQQALGQGPEFLTYFQNEAQLDKSGLPSDRFFAERPEGSVSTLKIQRTQQEDSAVYLCASSLGRNTDTQYFGPGTRLTVL.

This chain links TRBV28 with TRBJ2-7, with 10 bases lining up with TRBD2. Germline assignment: CDR1 MDHEN and CDR2 SYDVKM. The CDR3 extends over 18 amino acids. V lost 3 bases to trimming and J lost 3 bases; unmatched junction nucleotides: 14. The DNA for the CDR3 is TGTGCCAGCAGTTTTGAGGCTAGCGGGAGCTCTTTCCTCTACGAGCAGTACTTC. Translation: CASSFEASGSSFLYEQYF.

The chain is built from TRBV20-1 and TRBJ2-6; D assignment may be TRBD1 or TRBD2 (5 bases each). V lost 4 bases and J 0 bases, leaving 13 bases between the germline ends. The CDR3 consists of 16 residues. Germline lookup yields CDR1 DFQATT and CDR2 SNEGSKA (reference sequence). CDR3 in DNA: TGCAGTGCTACGACGGGACGGCCCTCTGGGGCCAACGTCCTGACTTTC. Its protein product is CSATTGRPSGANVLTF.

J is TRBJ2-5 and V is TRBV25-1; D is undetermined. The CDR3 is 15 residues long. V lost 1 base to trimming and J lost 2 bases, with 11 bases between them. Germline assignment: CDR1 MGHDK and CDR2 SYGVNS. CDR3 in DNA: TGTGCCAGCAGTGAATTAGGCCAGAAGCAAGAGACCCAGTACTTC. Translated: CASSELGQKQETQYF. Looking up the rest from reference TRBV25-1 and TRBJ2-5 gives the full variable domain: EADIYQTPRYLVIGTGKKITLECSQTMGHDKMYWYQQDPGMELHLIHYSYGVNSTEKGDLSSESTVSRIRTEHFPLTLESARPSHTSQYLCASSELGQKQETQYFGPGTRLLVL.

The chain joins TRBV7-9 to TRBJ1-2; D is unclear. The CDR3 has 12 amino acids. The V and J ends lost 4 bases and 5 bases respectively, with 8 bases between them. Germline V lookup: CDR1 SEHNR, CDR2 FQNEAQ (reference sequence). CDR3 loop: CASSSDLYGYTF. The CDR3 DNA reads as TGTGCCAGCAGCTCAGACCTGTATGGCTACACCTTC.

This clonotype showed up just a few times. The DNA is omitted, as the CDR3 cannot be located on it reliably, and the CDR3 follows TCRdb's listing. V is TRBV2 and J is TRBJ2-5. The CDR3 numbers 21 amino acids, ends counted. Germline lookup yields CDR1 SNHLY and CDR2 FYNNEI. CDR3 residues: CASSVAQVNTEAFFGQETQYF.

The chain's CDR3 is CASSVTGAGNQPQHF. The CDR3 DNA follows: TGTGCCAGCAGTGTGACAGGGGCCGGCAATCAGCCCCAGCATTTT. The V and J genes are TRBV6-6 and TRBJ1-5, with 8 bases aligning to TRBD1. The V segment lost 5 bases and the J segment 2 bases; nucleotides outside the gene matches: 5. CDR3 length equals 15 residues. CDR1 and CDR2 from the germline V gene are MNHNY and SVGAGI (reference sequence).

In regard to this clonotype: The DNA is omitted, as the CDR3 cannot be located on it reliably, and the CDR3 follows TCRdb's listing. The chain has TRBV7-8 and TRBJ2-7; the table's D call, TRBD2, has no DNA check behind it. Germline V lookup: CDR1 SGHVS, CDR2 FQNEAQ. The CDR3 extends over 21 residues, inclusive of both ends. The CDR3 sequence is CASSLYICSAVGRGAPYEQYF.

Points on this clonotype: The conserved closing phenylalanine or tryptophan is absent in this CDR3, likely reflecting a read error. The DNA is left out, because the CDR3 cannot be placed on it with certainty; the CDR3 is given as TCRdb lists it. The rearrangement joins TRBV9 to TRBJ1-1. Germline CDR1 SGDLS, CDR2 YYNGEE. With termini counted, the CDR3 has 11 amino acids. This CDR3 is CASSPVRPASY.

This clonotype was counted at least ten times. J is TRBJ2-6 and V is TRBV7-6; D perhaps matches TRBD2 (6 bases). Per the germline V gene, CDR1 is SGHVS and CDR2 is FNYEAQ. V gave up 5 bases and J gave up 3 bases, with 8 bases separating them. This CDR3 region has 14 residues. As DNA, the CDR3 is TGTGCCAGCAGCGGAGGGGTTGGGGCCAACGTCCTGACTTTC. Its protein product is CASSGGVGANVLTF. The full variable domain, completed using reference TRBV7-6 and TRBJ2-6, is GAGVSQSPRYKVTKRGQDVALRCDPISGHVSLYWYRQALGQGPEFLTYFNYEAQQDKSGLPNDRFSAERPEGSISTLTIQRTEQRDSAMYRCASSGGVGANVLTFGAGSRLTVL.

This clonotype was observed a handful of times. V is TRBV12-3 or TRBV12-4 and J is TRBJ2-3, with 7 positions matching TRBD1. The CDR3 consists of 15 residues. V shed 6 bases and J 2 bases; nucleotides not matched to a gene: 8. DNA for the CDR3: TGTGCCAGCAGCTTAATCGGGACAGTCACAGATACGCAGTATTTT. Encoded protein: CASSLIGTVTDTQYF.

Concerning this clonotype: A much more abundant neighbour one base away suggests this may be a read error. This is likely a read error, given that the CDR3 carries no conserved phenylalanine or tryptophan at its end. The chain carries TRBV5-8 and TRBJ2-1; D is possibly TRBD2 (6 bases). Germline CDR1 reads SGHTS; CDR2 reads YDEGEE. The V end was cut by 0 bases, the J end by 7 bases, with 14 bases between. The CDR3 has 15 amino acids. CDR3 loop: CASSLAGEALNEQFL. The DNA of the CDR3 is TGTGCCAGCAGCTTGGCGGGAGAGGCCCTTAATGAGCAGTTCCTC.

This clonotype was picked up many times. This rearrangement joins TRBV5-1 to TRBJ1-5; D remains unclear. Germline V gene data show CDR1 as SGHRS and CDR2 as YFSETQ. V lost 4 bases, J lost 0 bases, and 11 bases lay in between. The CDR3 has 15 residues. The CDR3 coding sequence is TGCGCCAGCAGCCCCTACCATGGTAGCAATCAGCCCCAGCATTTT. This codes for CASSPYHGSNQPQHF.

There are a few counts of this clonotype. The CDR3, as DNA: TGTGCCAGCCACACTAGATTCAGGGATGCCTACGAGCAGTACTTC. Translated, it gives CASHTRFRDAYEQYF. The chain recombines TRBV6-1 with TRBJ2-7; D is possibly TRBD1 or TRBD2 (5 bases each). CDR1 and CDR2 (germline): MNHNS, SASEGT. The length of the CDR3 is 15 residues. Trimming removed 8 bases at V and 2 bases at J, with 19 bases between.

This clonotype showed up many times. The rearrangement uses TRBV7-6 and TRBJ1-5; D remains ambiguous. From germline, CDR1 is SGHVS and CDR2 FNYEAQ. Deletions cut 5 bases from V and 4 bases from J, with 9 bases between. The CDR3 is 13 amino acids. CDR3 sequence (DNA): TGTGCCAGCAGCCAAAACACGAATCAGCCCCAGCATTTT. Amino acids: CASSQNTNQPQHF.

In its sample, this clonotype was seen many times. Here the CDR3 DNA reads TGTGCCAGCAGTGAAGAGACGGGTGGGACTGAAGCTTTCTTT. As protein: CASSEETGGTEAFF. The gene calls are TRBV6-1 and TRBJ1-1; D unclear. The V gene lost 1 base and the J gene lost 5 bases, with 11 bases spanning the gap. Per germline, CDR1 MNHNS and CDR2 SASEGT. This CDR3 has 14 residues.